The rows below give T cell receptor beta chains drawn from one sample of a study of PD-L1 blockade in urothelial cancer. Profiled with immunoSEQ multiplex PCR; TCRdb holds only in-frame clones, not every one. The profile covers about 45,000 clones, with around four fifths appearing a single time and less than 15% taken by the ten largest. This sample comprised PBMCs, obtained around atezolizumab (anti-PD-L1) treatment. All receptors derive from a man between 60 and 75 years old with urothelial cancer. Each CDR3 is given with its conserved first and last residue. A D gene is named only where the DNA matches it firmly. Some rows mark clone size as missing; the rest say once, few, many or name a class of expanded clone.

j_call clone_size d_call v_call cdr3_aa cdr3_nt
TRBJ2-2 medium-sized TRBD1 TRBV29-1 CSVGDRANGELFF TGCAGCGTTGGGGACAGAGCTAACGGGGAGCTGTTTTTT
TRBJ2-7 few TRBD1 TRBV28 CASSLGRQGAREQYF TGTGCCAGCAGTTTGGGCCGCCAGGGGGCCCGCGAGCAGTACTTC
TRBJ2-6 . TRBD1 TRBV6-1 CASSDRSPQGASGANVLTF TGTGCCAGCAGTGATCGGTCTCCCCAGGGGGCCTCTGGGGCCAACGTCCTGACTTTC
TRBJ2-7 . TRBD1 TRBV7-2 CASSLARGNEQYF TGTGCCAGCAGCTTGGCCAGGGGGAACGAGCAGTACTTC
TRBJ2-3 once TRBD2 TRBV18 CASSPVVAGEDTQYF TGTGCCAGCTCACCAGTGGTGGCGGGGGAGGATACGCAGTATTTT
TRBJ1-5 few TRBD1 TRBV28 CASSLVPRQGVPQPQHF TGTGCCAGCAGTTTAGTCCCCAGACAGGGGGTCCCTCAGCCCCAGCATTTT
TRBJ2-5 . TRBD2 TRBV15 CATSSFGGSGGESLQETQYF TGTGCCACCAGCAGTTTCGGGGGTAGCGGGGGGGAGAGTTTGCAAGAGACCCAGTACTTC
TRBJ2-1 once TRBD2 TRBV7-9 CASSPPPRGGSYNEQFF TGTGCCAGCAGCCCGCCCCCGCGGGGGGGCTCCTACAATGAGCAGTTCTTC
TRBJ2-1 . TRBD2 TRBV4-1 CASSQDTTSGGANYNEQFF TGCGCCAGCAGCCAAGATACGACTAGCGGGGGGGCAAATTACAATGAGCAGTTCTTC
TRBJ1-1 . . TRBV4-1 CASSPSAAQMNTEAFF TGCGCCAGCAGCCCATCCGCCGCCCAGATGAACACTGAAGCTTTCTTT
TRBJ1-1 . TRBD1 TRBV5-6 CASSPGTGAKNTEAFF TGTGCCAGCAGCCCGGGGACAGGGGCTAAGAACACTGAAGCTTTCTTT
TRBJ2-2 . . TRBV14 CASSRWQASVGELFF TGTGCCAGCAGCCGTTGGCAAGCGAGCGTCGGGGAGCTGTTTTTT
TRBJ1-3 . TRBD1 TRBV5-4 CASSYDRGKGNTIYF TGTGCCAGCAGCTACGACAGGGGGAAGGGAAACACCATATATTTT
TRBJ1-3 . . TRBV6-1 CASSDPQQGAIRNTIYF TGTGCCAGCAGTGACCCCCAACAAGGGGCCATCAGAAACACCATATATTTT
TRBJ2-5 . . TRBV5-1 CASRRGLAIQETQYF TGCGCCAGCAGGAGAGGGCTAGCGATCCAAGAGACCCAGTACTTC
TRBJ1-5 . . TRBV28 CASIPARAGVGQPQHF TGTGCCAGCATTCCGGCGAGGGCAGGGGTCGGTCAGCCCCAGCATTTT
TRBJ2-2 . TRBD1 TRBV9 CASSRRQGAGELFF TGTGCCAGCAGCCGAAGACAGGGTGCCGGGGAGCTGTTTTTT
TRBJ2-3 . . TRBV18 CASRETGTDTQYF TGTGCCAGCCGAGAGACAGGCACAGATACGCAGTATTTT
TRBJ1-2 once TRBD1 TRBV4-2 CASSSQNEQGYGYTF TGTGCCAGCAGCTCCCAAAACGAACAGGGGTATGGCTACACCTTC
TRBJ1-1 . . TRBV5-1 CASSPLGGNTEAFF TGCGCCAGCAGCCCCCTTGGCGGGAACACTGAAGCTTTCTTT
TRBJ2-7 once . TRBV19 CASSISRGAKQYF TGTGCCAGTAGTATATCTCGGGGGGCAAAGCAGTACTTC
TRBJ2-5 . . TRBV5-1 CASSLAIQETQYF TGCGCCAGCAGCTTGGCCATCCAAGAGACCCAGTACTTC
TRBJ2-2 . . TRBV10-3 CAIKGGTGGELFF TGTGCCATCAAGGGGGGGACGGGCGGGGAGCTGTTTTTT
TRBJ1-1 . . TRBV5-1 CASSLDQGIGTEAFF TGCGCCAGCAGCTTGGATCAGGGAATCGGGACTGAAGCTTTCTTT
TRBJ2-5 once . TRBV5-1 CASSLVAGETQYF TGCGCCAGCAGCTTGGTGGCAGGTGAGACCCAGTACTTC
TRBJ2-2 . TRBD1 TRBV19 CASSRGQGAKTGELFF TGTGCCAGTAGTAGGGGACAGGGGGCTAAAACCGGGGAGCTGTTTTTT
TRBJ2-7 once . TRBV4-1 CASSPRDTSSYEQYF TGCGCCAGCAGCCCCCGGGACACGAGCTCCTACGAGCAGTACTTC
TRBJ1-6 . . TRBV18 CASSPVGGDSYNSPLHF TGTGCCAGCTCACCAGTGGGGGGGGACTCCTATAATTCACCCCTCCACTTT
TRBJ1-3 few . TRBV18 CASSPSGTQGNTIYF TGTGCCAGCTCACCTAGCGGGACGCAGGGAAACACCATATATTTT
TRBJ1-2 . TRBD1 TRBV28 CASSSHRTGDQSYGYTF TGTGCCAGCAGTTCCCATCGTACAGGGGATCAGAGCTATGGCTACACCTTC
TRBJ1-1 . . TRBV4-1 CASSQDPRGTEAFF TGCGCCAGCAGCCAAGATCCCAGGGGCACTGAAGCTTTCTTT
TRBJ2-7 . . TRBV30 CAWSVQGYEQYF TGTGCCTGGAGTGTACAGGGCTACGAGCAGTACTTC